This T cell receptor (beta chain) comes out of a study of T cells in Graves' hyperthyroidism and ophthalmopathy. Uncontrolled infection, other autoimmune disease, pregnancy or lactation disqualified patients from enrolment. On the basis of clinical symptoms, serum thyroxine and TRAb, thyroid ultrasound and orbital computed tomography, diagnoses were made. Blood was drawn at first hyperthyroidism diagnosis, before any ophthalmopathy symptoms. The CDR3 has 14 amino acids. Germline lookup yields CDR1 MNHEY and CDR2 SMNVEV (reference sequence). Deletions cut 0 bases from V and 4 bases from J, with 7 bases between. Amplification yielded TCR beta CDR3 regions, with RNA transcripts as the source. The TCR CDR3 first-round RT-PCR relied on the HTBI primer set. TCRdb recomputed calls from the multiplex PCR reads with MiXCR, one row per CDR3 protein. The table has approximately 370,000 distinct CDR3 sequences, 17% seen once.

This chain uses TRBV27 with TRBJ1-5; D is unclear. Sequences were obtained from blood. The TCR originated in a woman in her 30s with Graves' hyperthyroidism that later progressed to Graves' ophthalmopathy. The CDR3 region is CASSLSVLNQPQHF. In DNA, the CDR3 is TGTGCCAGCAGTTTATCGGTTCTAAATCAGCCCCAGCATTTT.